Below, 15 T cell receptor beta chains from the same sample are listed, as sequenced in a study of CD8+ T cells in alopecia areata. RNA was extracted and reverse transcribed into cDNA as the sequencing template. Repertoires were generated with immunoSEQ multiplex PCR, while TCRdb's copy carries only in-frame clones and drops some. This sample has some 120,000 clones, with 47% found just once. Specimen: NKG2D-low CD8+ T cells sorted from blood. The receptors originated from a human donor with alopecia areata.

The chain employs TRBV29-1 and TRBJ2-1; 8 nucleotides agree with TRBD2. Germline CDR1 and CDR2: SQVTM and ANQGSEA. V lost 2 bases, J lost 8 bases, and 8 bases stayed unmatched. This CDR3 contains 14 residues. The CDR3 spells CSVEYAGGRDEQFF. The CDR3, as DNA: TGCAGCGTTGAATACGCGGGAGGCAGGGATGAGCAGTTCTTC.

This rearrangement joins TRBV7-9 to TRBJ2-3, with D unclear. The CDR3 is 12 residues long. The V end was cut by 6 bases, the J end by 6 bases, with 10 bases between. Per the germline V gene, CDR1 is SEHNR and CDR2 is FQNEAQ (reference sequence). Here the CDR3 DNA reads TGTGCCAGCAGAGGTCGGATGGATACGCAGTATTTT. This codes for CASRGRMDTQYF.

This clone was seen a few times. The chain couples TRBV4-3 to TRBJ2-6; 9 bases map to TRBD2. The CDR3 loop spans 16 amino acids. Germline CDR1 LGHNA, CDR2 YSLEER. V shed 4 bases and J 0 bases; nucleotides not matched to a gene: 1. The CDR3: CASSPTSGSGANVLTF. DNA of the CDR3: TGCGCCAGCAGCCCGACTAGCGGCTCTGGGGCCAACGTCCTGACTTTC.

V and J are TRBV29-1 and TRBJ2-7, with 9 bases aligning to TRBD1. CDR3 size: 14 residues. Germline V gene data show CDR1 as SQVTM and CDR2 as ANQGSEA. With V trimmed by 6 bases and J by 3 bases, 9 bases remained unmatched. The CDR3 is CSVTGTGINYEQYF. DNA of the CDR3: TGCAGCGTCACCGGGACAGGGATCAACTACGAGCAGTACTTC.

The sample holds a few counts of this clone. The chain carries TRBV29-1 and TRBJ2-7, with 8 positions matching TRBD2. The CDR3 totals 13 residues. Germline CDR1 SQVTM, CDR2 ANQGSEA. V lost 2 bases, J lost 1 base, and 1 base stayed unmatched. This CDR3 reads CSVETSGSYEQYF. The CDR3 nucleotides read TGCAGCGTTGAAACTAGCGGATCCTACGAGCAGTACTTC.

The chain uses TRBV5-1 and TRBJ1-1; D is possibly TRBD1 (5 bases). The length of the CDR3 is 12 residues. V was shortened by 5 bases and J by 6 bases, with 11 bases between the two germline ends. CDR1 is SGHRS, CDR2 YFSETQ, per germline. CDR3 in DNA: TGCGCCAGCAGGTCTGGGGCGGCTGAAGCTTTCTTT. Protein product: CASRSGAAEAFF.

This clone was seen only a few times. This chain uses TRBV29-1 with TRBJ2-1; 9 bases are a match to TRBD2. CDR1 is SQVTM and CDR2 is ANQGSEA in the germline V gene. Unmatched junction bases numbered 8, after V lost 7 bases and J lost 7 bases. This CDR3 has 13 residues. CDR3 loop: CSAEQREANEQFF. The CDR3 nucleotides read TGCAGCGCCGAACAGCGGGAGGCAAATGAGCAGTTCTTC.

The gene calls are TRBV15 and TRBJ2-1, with 8 bases identical to TRBD2. This CDR3 is 12 amino acids long. J gave up 16 bases and V 2 bases, and 7 bases lay outside the gene matches. Germline CDR1 is LNHNV and CDR2 is YYDKDF (reference sequence). The DNA of the CDR3 is TGTGCCACCAGCAGACTCCAGGGACTAGTATTCTTC. It is translated as CATSRLQGLVFF.

The chain has TRBV6-1 and TRBJ2-3, with D possibly matching TRBD1 (5 bases). Germline loops: CDR1 MNHNS, CDR2 SASEGT. Trimming cost V 2 bases and J 6 bases, with 12 bases left between them. CDR3 size: 14 residues. CDR3 loop: CASSEQGGPDTQYF. CDR3 sequence (DNA): TGTGCCAGCAGTGAACAGGGTGGCCCCGATACGCAGTATTTT.

This clone was seen a handful of times. This sequence joins TRBV6-4 and TRBJ2-3, with D perhaps TRBD2 (5 bases). Trimming removed 0 bases from V and 1 base from J, with 5 bases in between. Germline lookup yields CDR1 MRHNA and CDR2 SNTAGT. This CDR3 comprises 14 residues. CDR3: CASSDSGGTDTQYF. The CDR3 coding sequence is TGTGCCAGCAGTGACTCCGGGGGCACAGATACGCAGTATTTT.

J is TRBJ2-3 and V is TRBV14; D is unclear. The CDR3 is made up of 12 amino acids. V lost 5 bases and J 2 bases, leaving 5 bases between the germline ends. Looked up from germline, CDR1 is SGHDN and CDR2 is FVKESK. CDR3 sequence (DNA): TGTGCCAGCAGCGCTGTCACAGATACGCAGTATTTT. Translation gives CASSAVTDTQYF.

This clone has just a few counts. The V and J genes are TRBV29-1 and TRBJ2-2; 8 nucleotides align to TRBD1. This CDR3 comprises 16 residues. The junction had 11 bases not matched to a gene; V was cut back by 6 bases and J by 2 bases. Germline loops: CDR1 SQVTM, CDR2 ANQGSEA. CDR3: CSVVAGDRGNTGELFF. The CDR3 DNA is TGCAGCGTAGTTGCTGGTGACAGGGGAAACACCGGGGAGCTGTTTTTT.

J is TRBJ2-1 and V is TRBV30; 9 bases fit TRBD2. CDR1 and CDR2 from the germline V gene are GTSNPN and SVGIG (reference sequence). The trim removed 0 bases at V and 8 bases at J, leaving 8 bases unmatched. The CDR3 extends over 15 amino acids. DNA for the CDR3: TGTGCCTGGAGTGTGCAAGCGGGAGGAGTGGATGAGCAGTTCTTC. Encoded protein: CAWSVQAGGVDEQFF.

This chain uses TRBV2 with TRBJ2-5, with D perhaps TRBD2 (6 bases). CDR3 length: 14 residues. CDR1 and CDR2 (germline): SNHLY, FYNNEI. V lost 10 bases to trimming and J lost 0 bases, with 15 bases between them. DNA of the CDR3: TGTGCCAACTATCGGGACTCGTACCAAGAGACCCAGTACTTC. Protein sequence: CANYRDSYQETQYF.

The genes are TRBV29-1 and TRBJ2-7, with a possible D match to TRBD2 (7 bases). This CDR3 is built from 13 residues. Trimming took off 3 bases at V and 3 bases at J, with 12 bases between the two ends. Germline assignment: CDR1 SQVTM and CDR2 ANQGSEA. CDR3 coding DNA: TGCAGCGTTGATCGGGGAGGGGGCTACGAGCAGTACTTC. It encodes CSVDRGGGYEQYF.